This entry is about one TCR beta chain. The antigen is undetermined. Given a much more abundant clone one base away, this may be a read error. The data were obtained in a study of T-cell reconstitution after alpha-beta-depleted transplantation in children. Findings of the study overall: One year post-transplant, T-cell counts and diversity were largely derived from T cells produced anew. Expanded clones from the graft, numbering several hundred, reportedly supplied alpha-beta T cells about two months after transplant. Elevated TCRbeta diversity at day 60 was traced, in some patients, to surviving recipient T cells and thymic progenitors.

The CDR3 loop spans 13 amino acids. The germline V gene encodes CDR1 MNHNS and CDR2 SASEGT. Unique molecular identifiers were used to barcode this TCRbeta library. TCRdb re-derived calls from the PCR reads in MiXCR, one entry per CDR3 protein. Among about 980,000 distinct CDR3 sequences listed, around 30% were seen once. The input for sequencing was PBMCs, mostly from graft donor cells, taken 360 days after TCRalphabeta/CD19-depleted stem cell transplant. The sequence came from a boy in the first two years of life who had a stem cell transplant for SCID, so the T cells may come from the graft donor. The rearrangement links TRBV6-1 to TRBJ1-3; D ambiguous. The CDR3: CASSQSSGNTTYF. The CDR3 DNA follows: TGTGCCAGCAGCCAGAGCTCTGGAAACACCACATATTTT.